This entry lists 24 T cell receptor beta chains sequenced from one sample in a study of CD8 T cells in ankylosing spondylitis. For these receptors, no antigen is known. TCRdb used MiXCR to reprocess the 5' RACE reads, holding one entry per CDR3 protein. In the table there are 650,000 to 800,000 distinct CDR3 sequences, roughly 19% of which are singletons. Study findings and constraints: A motif in TCR beta, a set of about eight highly homologous variants, appeared characteristic of ankylosing spondylitis blood.

Sequenced: blood, either unsorted or a sorted T cell fraction (not recorded which). Receptors originate from a male donor with ankylosing spondylitis.

This clonotype was counted a few times. The V gene is TRBV12-3 or TRBV12-4, the J gene TRBJ2-3; D is possibly TRBD2 (6 bases). The CDR3 is 18 residues long. Trimming shortened V by 3 bases and J by 0 bases, and 19 bases separated the two germline ends. CDR3: CASSFRSGRGLSTDTQYF. CDR3 nucleotides: TGTGCCAGCAGTTTTCGTAGCGGTAGAGGACTAAGCACAGATACGCAGTATTTT.

This clonotype was seen at least ten times. The rearrangement joins TRBV12-3 or TRBV12-4 to TRBJ2-3; 15 bases align to TRBD2. The CDR3 is made up of 14 amino acids. With 8 bases clipped from V and 4 bases from J, the junction kept 1 base outside the gene matches. Here the CDR3 DNA reads TGTGCCAGCGGACTAGCGGGGGGGGCAGATACGCAGTATTTT. It specifies CASGLAGGADTQYF.

This clonotype was observed a handful of times. This rearrangement joins TRBV7-2 to TRBJ1-4; TRBD1 aligns across 9 bases. In germline, CDR1 is SGHTA, CDR2 FQGNSA. The CDR3 is 14 amino acids. J was trimmed by 11 bases and V by 5 bases; bases with no gene match: 9. CDR3 sequence reads: CASSRDRADGKLFF. CDR3 nucleotide sequence: TGTGCCAGCAGCCGGGACAGGGCGGATGGGAAACTGTTTTTT.

The V and J genes are TRBV12-3 or TRBV12-4 and TRBJ2-7; the match to TRBD2 covers 8 bases. The ends lost 4 bases at V and 4 bases at J; junction bases unmatched: 9. The CDR3 consists of 15 residues. CDR3 protein: CASSSASGSVYEQYF. In DNA form, the CDR3 reads TGTGCCAGCAGTTCCGCCAGCGGGAGTGTGTACGAGCAGTACTTC.

The chain recombines TRBV24-1 with TRBJ2-1; TRBD2 matches at 10 bases. Germline V CDR1 and CDR2: KGHDR, SFDVKD. This CDR3 is 17 amino acids long. J lost 7 bases, V lost 3 bases, and 11 bases had no gene match. CDR3 in DNA: TGTGCCACCAGTGATCCCTCGACTAGCGGGTTGGTAAATGAGCAGTTCTTC. It codes for CATSDPSTSGLVNEQFF.

This clonotype was counted a few times. The CDR3 protein is CASSLPSGNYEQYF. As DNA, the CDR3 is TGCGCCAGCAGCTTGCCTAGCGGGAACTACGAGCAGTACTTC. V is TRBV5-1 and J is TRBJ2-7; 9 nucleotides agree with TRBD2. The CDR3 sequence is 14 residues long. CDR1 and CDR2 from the germline V gene are SGHRS and YFSETQ. J gave up 3 bases and V 1 base, and 2 bases lay outside the gene matches.

This chain uses TRBV11-2 with TRBJ2-1, with 7 bases that match TRBD2. This CDR3 region has 16 residues. Germline CDR1 SGHAT, CDR2 FQNNGV. The V segment lost 4 bases and the J segment 7 bases; nucleotides outside the gene matches: 13. CDR3 in DNA: TGTGCCAGCAGCTCTCGATGGGCGGGAGCAGGAAATGAGCAGTTCTTC. Translated, it gives CASSSRWAGAGNEQFF.

This clonotype was seen just once. The genes are TRBV6-5 and TRBJ2-3; 12 bases agree with TRBD2. The ends lost 2 bases at V and 0 bases at J; junction bases unmatched: 6. The length of the CDR3 is 18 residues. Germline values: CDR1 MNHEY, CDR2 SVGAGI. The CDR3 DNA is TGTGCCAGCAGTTACATGGGACTAGCGGGTACTAGCACAGATACGCAGTATTTT. This codes for CASSYMGLAGTSTDTQYF.

V gene TRBV2 combines with J gene TRBJ2-2, with TRBD2 identical over 12 bases. This CDR3 has 18 residues. CDR1 and CDR2 (germline): SNHLY, FYNNEI. With V trimmed by 7 bases and J by 6 bases, 15 bases remained unmatched. DNA for the CDR3: TGTGCCAGCACCCTGAGGGCTAGCGGGAGGGCCGTGTCCGGGGAGCTGTTTTTT. It encodes CASTLRASGRAVSGELFF.

This clonotype has a count of ten or more. The gene calls are TRBV29-1 and TRBJ2-3, with D maybe TRBD1 (5 bases). Germline values: CDR1 SQVTM, CDR2 ANQGSEA. This CDR3 is 16 amino acids long. Trimming pared 4 bases from V and 2 bases from J, leaving 19 bases between. CDR3 in amino acids: CSVGGAQGRNTDTQYF. CDR3 in DNA: TGCAGCGTTGGCGGCGCTCAGGGTAGGAACACAGATACGCAGTATTTT.

The chain links TRBV29-1 to TRBJ1-2; 8 nucleotides align to TRBD1. V lost 7 bases, J lost 0 bases, and 4 bases stayed unmatched. The CDR3 is made up of 13 amino acids. Germline lookup yields CDR1 SQVTM and CDR2 ANQGSEA. CDR3 residues: CSADRVANYGYTF. Written as DNA, the CDR3 is TGCAGCGCGGACAGGGTCGCTAACTATGGCTACACCTTC.

This clonotype has just a few counts. This rearrangement joins TRBV5-1 to TRBJ2-7, with a tentative D call TRBD2 (5 bases). V lost 1 base, J lost 9 bases, and 29 bases lay in between. The V gene's germline CDR1 is SGHRS and CDR2 YFSETQ. This CDR3 has 18 amino acids. CDR3 sequence (DNA): TGCGCCAGCAGCTTGTGGGGTAGCGCCGATTTAAGTTCGGCGGGGCAGTACTTC. It codes for CASSLWGSADLSSAGQYF. Full variable domain (missing parts from reference TRBV5-1 and TRBJ2-7): KAGVTQTPRYLIKTRGQQVTLSCSPISGHRSVSWYQQTPGQGLQFLFEYFSETQRNKGNFPGRFSGRQFSNSRSEMNVSTLELGDSALYLCASSLWGSADLSSAGQYFGPGTRLTVT.

This clonotype was seen more than once but under ten times. V is TRBV2 and J is TRBJ2-7; D remains unclear. The ends were cut back, 1 base at V and 0 bases at J, with 7 bases in the middle. CDR1 and CDR2 (germline): SNHLY, FYNNEI. The CDR3 spans 14 residues. In DNA form, the CDR3 reads TGTGCCAGCAGTGAAGTGGCCATCTCCTACGAGCAGTACTTC. It encodes CASSEVAISYEQYF. Variable domain in full (rest from reference TRBV2 and TRBJ2-7): EPEVTQTPSHQVTQMGQEVILRCVPISNHLYFYWYRQILGQKVEFLVSFYNNEISEKSEIFDDQFSVERPDGSNFTLKIRSTKLEDSAMYFCASSEVAISYEQYFGPGTRLTVT.

CDR3 coding DNA: TGTGCCAGCAGCGTAGGGAGCGGGGGGTCCTACAATGAGCAGTTCTTC. Encoded protein: CASSVGSGGSYNEQFF. V and J are TRBV9 and TRBJ2-1; 9 bases fit TRBD2. CDR3 length: 16 residues. In germline, CDR1 is SGDLS, CDR2 YYNGEE. The V and J ends lost 0 bases and 1 base, in that order; junction bases with no gene match: 2.

This clonotype was seen a handful of times. This chain connects TRBV7-2 to TRBJ2-7; unclear D gene. This CDR3 has 15 residues. Germline CDR1 reads SGHTA; CDR2 reads FQGNSA. V was clipped by 3 bases and J by 4 bases, with 16 bases between them. CDR3 nucleotides: TGTGCCAGCAGCTTGAATCCGCCAAGTCTTTACGAGCAGTACTTC. Translation: CASSLNPPSLYEQYF.

This clonotype was seen a handful of times. The chain employs TRBV20-1 and TRBJ2-7; weak D call: TRBD2 (5 bases). Looked up from germline, CDR1 is DFQATT and CDR2 is SNEGSKA (reference sequence). V was shortened by 6 bases and J by 3 bases, with 15 bases between the two germline ends. The CDR3 is 13 amino acids. The CDR3 spells CSAEISEYYEQYF. The DNA of the CDR3 is TGCAGTGCCGAGATTAGCGAGTACTACGAGCAGTACTTC.

CDR3: CASNFEGIGYGYTF. CDR3 sequence (DNA): TGCGCCAGCAACTTCGAGGGGATCGGGTATGGCTACACCTTC. The chain carries TRBV5-1 and TRBJ1-2; a possible D gene is TRBD1 (5 bases). Germline CDR1 reads SGHRS; CDR2 reads YFSETQ. The CDR3 runs to 14 residues. The germline V and J ends were trimmed by 6 bases and 5 bases, with 17 bases remaining between them.

The V call is TRBV5-5, the J call TRBJ2-1, with TRBD2 as a possible D gene (6 bases). V lost 1 base and J 2 bases, leaving 10 bases between the germline ends. The CDR3 has 15 amino acids. Per the germline V gene, CDR1 is SGHKS and CDR2 is YYEKEE (reference sequence). The CDR3 protein is CASSLYGRPYNEQFF. CDR3 DNA sequence: TGTGCCAGCAGCTTGTACGGGAGACCCTACAATGAGCAGTTCTTC.

The genes are TRBV7-8 and TRBJ2-1, with 14 bases aligning to TRBD2. The CDR3 runs 17 residues. From germline, CDR1 is SGHVS and CDR2 FQNEAQ. V was clipped by 5 bases and J by 7 bases; unmatched bases: 10. CDR3 nucleotide sequence: TGTGCCAGCAGCCGAAGACTAGCGGGAGGGTTGGGGAATGAGCAGTTCTTC. Translation gives CASSRRLAGGLGNEQFF.

This CDR3 reads CASSLLRTSGIGGELFF. The DNA for the CDR3 is TGTGCCAGCAGTCTGTTGCGGACTAGCGGGATTGGCGGGGAGCTGTTTTTT. The chain carries TRBV27 and TRBJ2-2; TRBD2 matches at 12 bases. V trimming: 5 bases; J trimming: 7 bases; junction bases outside the gene matches: 11. The CDR3 runs to 17 residues. The germline CDR1 and CDR2 sequences are MNHEY and SMNVEV (reference sequence).

With regard to this clonotype: At one end, the junction sequence differs from germline, possibly due to a read error. The rearrangement joins TRBV7-7 to TRBJ2-1; 13 nucleotides line up with TRBD2. The CDR3 totals 19 residues. Germline V gene data show CDR1 as SSHAT and CDR2 as FNYEAQ (reference sequence). The CDR3 coding sequence is TGTGCCTGCAGTTTAGCGCTAAGGGGACTAGCGGGATTTATGAATGAGCAGTTCTTC. Translation: CACSLALRGLAGFMNEQFF.

The CDR3 loop is CASSFIVTPGPYEQYF. In nucleotides, the CDR3 is TGTGCCAGCAGTTTTATCGTGACCCCGGGCCCCTACGAGCAGTACTTC. V gene TRBV28 combines with J gene TRBJ2-7; D not certain. Per germline, CDR1 MDHEN and CDR2 SYDVKM. CDR3 size: 16 residues. Trimming took off 3 bases at V and 2 bases at J, with 17 bases between the two ends.

The chain has TRBV7-2 and TRBJ2-1; the match to TRBD2 covers 7 bases. Germline CDR1 reads SGHTA; CDR2 reads FQGNSA. Losses at the gene ends were 1 base for V and 3 bases for J; bases not matched to a gene: 6. This CDR3 comprises 16 residues. The CDR3 loop is CASSLGLAAYYNEQFF. The CDR3 nucleotides read TGTGCCAGCAGCTTAGGTCTAGCGGCCTACTACAATGAGCAGTTCTTC.

The chain is built from TRBV3-1 and TRBJ2-5; D remains unclear. V lost 2 bases and J 4 bases, leaving 8 bases between the germline ends. The CDR3 has 13 residues. Germline CDR1 LGHDT, CDR2 YNNKEL (reference sequence). The DNA for the CDR3 is TGTGCCAGCAGCCAATTTTATCGAGAGACCCAGTACTTC. Its translation is CASSQFYRETQYF.